These 21 T cell receptor beta chains were sequenced from one sample in a study of T cells after yellow fever vaccination. TCRdb reanalysed the 5' RACE reads using MiXCR and keeps one entry per CDR3 protein. In the table there are 500,000 to 550,000 distinct CDR3 sequences, 21% of which are singletons. The sample was PBMCs, taken approximately 22 days after the first yellow fever vaccination. These receptor sequences come from a man aged 18 to 30 who received the YFV17D yellow fever vaccine.

The CDR3: CASSLSVLAGATDTQYF. The CDR3 DNA follows: TGCGCCAGCAGCTTGTCGGTGTTAGCGGGGGCCACAGATACGCAGTATTTT. The chain joins TRBV5-1 to TRBJ2-3; TRBD2 matches at 9 bases. The length of the CDR3 is 17 residues. V was pared by 1 base and J by 2 bases, with 8 bases of the junction left unmatched. Germline V gene lookup returns CDR1 SGHRS and CDR2 YFSETQ.

This clonotype was observed a few times. The CDR3 sequence: CATSDISGGAPDTQYF. The CDR3, as DNA: TGTGCCACCAGTGACATTAGCGGGGGGGCCCCAGATACGCAGTATTTT. The chain uses TRBV24-1 and TRBJ2-3; 11 bases match TRBD2. The CDR3 covers 16 residues. Germline V CDR1 and CDR2: KGHDR, SFDVKD. The V and J ends lost 4 bases and 4 bases, in that order; junction bases with no gene match: 6.

The table lists this clonotype with a few counts. This chain joins TRBV12-3 or TRBV12-4 and TRBJ2-3; D unresolved. The V and J ends lost 6 bases and 12 bases respectively, with 22 bases between them. The CDR3 contains 14 residues. CDR3 sequence reads: CASSQPIGMPAQYF. The DNA of the CDR3 is TGTGCCAGCAGCCAACCCATTGGCATGCCAGCACAGTATTTT.

The chain employs TRBV29-1 and TRBJ2-3; 11 bases fit TRBD1. Trimming cost V 6 bases and J 5 bases; bases outside gene matches: 4. The V gene's germline CDR1 is SQVTM and CDR2 ANQGSEA. The CDR3 has 13 amino acids. This chain's CDR3 is CSVRTGGIDTQYF. In DNA, the CDR3 is TGCAGCGTCAGGACAGGGGGCATAGATACGCAGTATTTT.

This clonotype was observed a handful of times. V gene TRBV7-3 combines with J gene TRBJ1-3, with 7 bases aligning to TRBD1. Germline CDR1 reads SGHTA; CDR2 reads FQGTGA. V shed 4 bases and J 2 bases; nucleotides not matched to a gene: 2. The CDR3 has 14 amino acids. The CDR3: CASSSGTAGNTIYF. The DNA of the CDR3 is TGTGCCAGCAGCTCTGGGACAGCTGGAAACACCATATATTTT. Looking up the rest from reference TRBV7-3 and TRBJ1-3 gives the full variable domain: GAGVSQTPSNKVTEKGKYVELRCDPISGHTALYWYRQSLGQGPEFLIYFQGTGAADDSGLPNDRFFAVRPEGSVSTLKIQRTERGDSAVYLCASSSGTAGNTIYFGEGSWLTVV.

This clonotype was found a few times. J is TRBJ1-2 and V is TRBV20-1, with a tentative D call TRBD1 (6 bases). With 5 bases removed from V and 6 bases from J, the gap between germline ends came to 13 bases. The length of the CDR3 is 12 residues. The germline V gene encodes CDR1 DFQATT and CDR2 SNEGSKA (reference sequence). The DNA for the CDR3 is TGCAGTGCTCTCTCAGGGGTCGATGGCTACACCTTC. Translation: CSALSGVDGYTF.

The J gene is TRBJ2-3, the V gene TRBV28, with 8 bases matching TRBD2. This CDR3 is built from 17 residues. Trimming removed 4 bases from V and 1 base from J; junction bases left unmatched: 10. Germline CDR1 and CDR2: MDHEN and SYDVKM. The CDR3: CASSSSIAGLRTDTQYF. The CDR3 region has the DNA TGTGCCAGCAGTTCATCGATAGCGGGGCTACGCACAGATACGCAGTATTTT.

The V gene is TRBV12-5, the J gene TRBJ2-7; D may be TRBD1 (6 bases). The V end was cut by 0 bases, the J end by 3 bases, with 15 bases between. The V gene's germline CDR1 is LGHNT and CDR2 FRNRAP. The length of the CDR3 is 16 residues. The CDR3 loop reads CASGLVPGDTFYEQYF. The CDR3 DNA is TGTGCTAGTGGTTTGGTACCCGGGGACACCTTCTACGAGCAGTACTTC.

The V call is TRBV4-1, the J call TRBJ2-5; D uncertain. CDR1 MGHRA and CDR2 YSYEKL come from the germline V gene. The CDR3 is made up of 15 amino acids. V shed 3 bases and J shed 3 bases, with 14 bases lying between them. The CDR3 region has the DNA TGCGCCAGCAGCCACCGAACGGCGAGCAAAGAGACCCAGTACTTC. Amino acids: CASSHRTASKETQYF.

The V and J genes are TRBV20-1 and TRBJ1-2; D not certain. In germline, CDR1 is DFQATT, CDR2 SNEGSKA (reference sequence). V gave up 1 base and J gave up 4 bases, with 13 bases separating them. The CDR3 consists of 14 residues. The CDR3 DNA sequence: TGCAGTGCTAGAGCTTTATGGTTTGGCTATGGCTACACCTTC. Encoded protein: CSARALWFGYGYTF.

This rearrangement joins TRBV5-1 to TRBJ1-1; TRBD1 agrees at 7 bases. The CDR3 is 14 residues long. CDR1 is SGHRS and CDR2 is YFSETQ in the germline V gene. Losses at the gene ends were 0 bases for V and 5 bases for J; bases not matched to a gene: 4. The CDR3: CASSLEAGGTEAFF. The CDR3 DNA is TGCGCCAGCAGCTTGGAGGCAGGGGGGACTGAAGCTTTCTTT.

The sample holds many counts of this clonotype. This CDR3 reads CASSQVLAGLQETQYF. CDR3 nucleotides: TGTGCCAGCAGCCAAGTCCTAGCGGGGTTGCAAGAGACCCAGTACTTC. V usage is TRBV3-1 and J usage is TRBJ2-5; 9 positions match TRBD2. This CDR3 comprises 16 residues. Per the germline V gene, CDR1 is LGHDT and CDR2 is YNNKEL (reference sequence). V lost 1 base to trimming and J lost 2 bases; unmatched junction nucleotides: 5.

The table lists this clonotype with many counts. The chain is built from TRBV12-3 or TRBV12-4 and TRBJ2-2; D is perhaps TRBD2 (6 bases). The CDR3 covers 16 residues. Between the trimmed V and J ends, which lost 5 bases and 4 bases, there was a span of 17 bases. CDR3 nucleotides: TGTGCCAGCAGTACTCAAGGAGGGGCCACCACCGGGGAGCTGTTTTTT. This codes for CASSTQGGATTGELFF.

This clonotype appeared a few times. The rearrangement links TRBV27 to TRBJ1-3; D call uncertain. CDR3 size: 14 residues. Trimming took off 1 base at V and 9 bases at J, with 13 bases between the two ends. Looked up from germline, CDR1 is MNHEY and CDR2 is SMNVEV (reference sequence). The CDR3 DNA follows: TGTGCCAGCAGTTTATTACCAGGTCTCAGCACCATATATTTT. Protein product: CASSLLPGLSTIYF.

The chain carries TRBV4-3 and TRBJ1-2; 8 positions agree with TRBD1. Germline assignment: CDR1 LGHNA and CDR2 YSLEER. With V trimmed by 3 bases and J by 4 bases, 10 bases remained unmatched. The CDR3 has 16 amino acids. The CDR3 DNA reads as TGCGCCAGCAGCCATGCCACAGGGGGTACGGGCTATGGCTACACCTTC. It encodes CASSHATGGTGYGYTF.

The chain uses TRBV11-2 and TRBJ1-6; TRBD1 agrees at 7 bases. Germline V gene data show CDR1 as SGHAT and CDR2 as FQNNGV. Trimming cost V 3 bases and J 5 bases; bases outside gene matches: 7. The CDR3 length is 16 residues. The DNA for the CDR3 is TGTGCCAGCAGCTTGGGTTTGACAGGGAATAATTCACCCCTCCACTTT. It codes for CASSLGLTGNNSPLHF.

This clonotype has more than one count but fewer than ten. The chain has TRBV20-1 and TRBJ1-5; tentative D call: TRBD1 (5 bases). The CDR3 is 15 amino acids. The V end was cut by 2 bases, the J end by 2 bases, with 13 bases between. Germline CDR1 is DFQATT and CDR2 is SNEGSKA (reference sequence). CDR3 nucleotides: TGCAGTGCTAGATCGAGGGGCGGTCGCAATCAGCCCCAGCATTTT. It codes for CSARSRGGRNQPQHF.

This chain links TRBV6-5 with TRBJ2-1; no firm D call. V lost 1 base and J 0 bases, leaving 10 bases between the germline ends. CDR3 length: 16 amino acids. Germline values: CDR1 MNHEY, CDR2 SVGAGI. The chain's CDR3 is CASSYFLGSSYNEQFF. The CDR3 nucleotides are TGTGCCAGCAGTTACTTTCTTGGTAGCTCCTACAATGAGCAGTTCTTC.

This clonotype turned up a few times. The J gene is TRBJ2-1, the V gene TRBV5-1; D perhaps matches TRBD2 (6 bases). The CDR3 extends over 13 amino acids. Germline lookup yields CDR1 SGHRS and CDR2 YFSETQ. V was pared by 6 bases and J by 7 bases, with 14 bases between. The CDR3 protein is CASIPPAGNEQFF. The CDR3 DNA is TGCGCCAGCATCCCCCCCGCGGGAAATGAGCAGTTCTTC. Variable domain in full (rest from reference TRBV5-1 and TRBJ2-1): KAGVTQTPRYLIKTRGQQVTLSCSPISGHRSVSWYQQTPGQGLQFLFEYFSETQRNKGNFPGRFSGRQFSNSRSEMNVSTLELGDSALYLCASIPPAGNEQFFGPGTRLTVL.

The J gene is TRBJ2-1, the V gene TRBV19; D perhaps matches TRBD2 (6 bases). V dropped 5 bases and J dropped 7 bases, with 12 bases sitting between them. The CDR3 is made up of 13 amino acids. Germline assignment: CDR1 LNHDA and CDR2 SQIVND (reference sequence). The CDR3 spells CASSGAGGNEQFF. DNA for the CDR3: TGTGCCAGTAGTGGAGCGGGTGGTAATGAGCAGTTCTTC.

This clonotype occurred a few times. The chain is built from TRBV14 and TRBJ2-1, with D hard to call. V dropped 8 bases and J dropped 7 bases, with 12 bases sitting between them. Germline CDR1 SGHDN, CDR2 FVKESK. The CDR3 has 12 amino acids. This chain's CDR3 is CASGQDRNEQFF. The CDR3 DNA reads as TGTGCCAGCGGGCAGGACCGTAATGAGCAGTTCTTC.